The 2 T cell receptor beta chains below were found in one sample sequenced in a study of regulatory T cells in long-lasting Graves disease. TCR beta libraries were built with iRepertoire HTBI primers and Arm-PCR of CDR3 regions. TCRdb reprocessed the multiplex PCR reads with MiXCR, giving one entry per CDR3 protein. The top ten clones hold around 40% of a sample with more than 650,000 distinct CDR3 sequences, around 32% of them seen once. Time point: persistent/refractory GD, antithyroid drugs over 5 years with positive TRAb. RNA isolated from PBMCs was used to make the TCR library. The sequencing used peripheral blood mononuclear cells (PBMCs), collected when the disease was refractory, from a patient treated with antithyroid drugs. The source is a female donor with Graves disease.

The chain recombines TRBV10-2 with TRBJ1-1; the D gene is possibly TRBD1 (6 bases). Germline CDR1 WSHSY, CDR2 SAAADI. The CDR3 is 12 residues long. The V end lost 4 bases, the J end lost 7 bases, and 10 bases lay between the germline ends. CDR3 sequence: CASSGGGFEAFF. The CDR3 DNA is TGCGCCAGCAGTGGTGGGGGCTTTGAAGCTTTCTTT.

The chain employs TRBV20-1 and TRBJ1-1; tentatively, D is TRBD1 (5 bases). Germline CDR1 reads DFQATT; CDR2 reads SNEGSKA (reference sequence). The CDR3 has 13 residues. V gave up 6 bases and J gave up 0 bases, with 11 bases separating them. The CDR3 loop is CSAGDGLNTEAFF. In nucleotides, the CDR3 is TGCAGTGCCGGGGACGGCCTGAACACTGAAGCTTTCTTT.